The 23 T cell receptor beta chains reported below all come from one sample, sequenced in a study of blood T cell repertoires in COVID-19. The method was immunoSEQ multiplex PCR; TCRdb's version includes in-frame clones alone and lacks a portion of them. The repertoire holds about 370,000 clones, with around 89% as singletons. The source material was peripheral blood. These receptor sequences come from a woman under 40 with COVID-19, enrolled during active disease.

The V call is TRBV5-1, the J call TRBJ2-1; D unclear. The CDR3 extends over 13 amino acids. Germline lookup yields CDR1 SGHRS and CDR2 YFSETQ. The germline V and J ends were trimmed by 4 bases and 7 bases, with 12 bases remaining between them. The CDR3 bases are TGCGCCAGCAGCGATGGCAACCGAAATGAGCAGTTCTTC. Translating it yields CASSDGNRNEQFF.

This clone appeared once. The V and J genes are TRBV4-3 and TRBJ1-2; tentative D call: TRBD1 (5 bases). CDR1 is LGHNA, CDR2 YSLEER, per germline. The CDR3 loop spans 15 amino acids. V was cut by 1 base and J by 3 bases, with 12 bases left in between. The CDR3 region has the DNA TGCGCCAGCAGCCAAGTGGGGTCCAGGGACTATGGCTACACCTTC. It codes for CASSQVGSRDYGYTF.

The gene calls are TRBV10-1 and TRBJ2-3, with 11 bases matching TRBD2. Trimming at V came to 10 bases and at J to 3 bases, leaving 3 bases not matched to a gene. This CDR3 spans 13 amino acids. The germline CDR1 and CDR2 sequences are WNHNN and SYGVQD (reference sequence). The CDR3 sequence is CATGTSGTDTQYF. The CDR3 region has the DNA TGCGCCACCGGGACTAGCGGAACAGATACGCAGTATTTT.

J is TRBJ1-5 and V is TRBV18; a possible D gene is TRBD1 (5 bases). Trimming took 2 bases from V and 6 from J, leaving 14 bases between them. The CDR3 extends over 15 amino acids. In germline, CDR1 is KGHSH, CDR2 LQKENI. Written as DNA, the CDR3 is TGTGCCAGCTCACCAAGAGGGGAGGGTCCTCAGCCCCAGCATTTT. Translated: CASSPRGEGPQPQHF. The variable domain in full, completed from reference TRBV18 and TRBJ1-5, reads NAGVMQNPRHLVRRRGQEARLRCSPMKGHSHVYWYRQLPEEGLKFMVYLQKENIIDESGMPKERFSAEFPKEGPSILRIQQVVRGDSAAYFCASSPRGEGPQPQHFGDGTRLSIL.

This rearrangement joins TRBV4-1 to TRBJ2-2; TRBD2 is a possible D gene (7 bases). The germline CDR1 and CDR2 sequences are MGHRA and YSYEKL. The CDR3 runs 16 residues. Trimming pared 4 bases from V and 4 bases from J, leaving 16 bases between. CDR3 residues: CASSRGWAGATGELFF. CDR3 nucleotides: TGCGCCAGCAGCCGTGGCTGGGCGGGGGCCACCGGGGAGCTGTTTTTT.

This chain links TRBV5-8 with TRBJ1-4; D is perhaps TRBD1 (5 bases). The V end lost 4 bases, the J end lost 0 bases, and 13 bases lay between the germline ends. Germline CDR1 and CDR2: SGHTS and YDEGEE. The CDR3 covers 16 residues. CDR3: CASSVTVQTTNEKLFF. CDR3 DNA sequence: TGTGCCAGCAGCGTGACAGTTCAAACAACTAATGAAAAACTGTTTTTT.

The gene calls are TRBV6-5 and TRBJ1-1, with a tentative D call TRBD1 (6 bases). Deletions cut 4 bases from V and 3 bases from J, with 15 bases between. The CDR3 is made up of 15 amino acids. The germline V gene encodes CDR1 MNHEY and CDR2 SVGAGI. CDR3 residues: CASSLQGPRYTEAFF. For the CDR3, the DNA is TGTGCCAGCAGTTTACAGGGCCCTCGGTACACTGAAGCTTTCTTT.

In DNA, the CDR3 is TGTGCCAGTAGTTTTGCGGCTCAAGGCGGATACTATGGCTACACCTTC. It encodes CASSFAAQGGYYGYTF. The chain combines TRBV19 with TRBJ1-2; D uncertain. The CDR3 extends over 16 amino acids. The germline CDR1 and CDR2 sequences are LNHDA and SQIVND (reference sequence). V was cut by 5 bases and J by 3 bases, with 19 bases left in between.

The chain joins TRBV3-1 (or the pseudogene TRBV3-2) to TRBJ1-2; D unresolved. This CDR3 comprises 20 residues. Germline CDR1 is LGHDT and CDR2 is YNNKEL (reference sequence). Trimming cost V 3 bases and J 0 bases, with 26 bases left between them. For the CDR3, the DNA is TGTGCCAGCAGCCAGGGATTGAGGGTGCCTGGTTCCCCAGCTAACTATGGCTACACCTTC. Amino acids: CASSQGLRVPGSPANYGYTF.

The V call is TRBV7-2, the J call TRBJ2-2; possible D gene TRBD2, 6 bases. V was cut by 5 bases and J by 7 bases, with 26 bases left in between. CDR1 and CDR2 from the germline V gene are SGHTA and FQGNSA. CDR3 length: 18 amino acids. CDR3 nucleotide sequence: TGTGCCAGCAGCCCTCATAGGCTCCGGGACTCCGTCGGCGGGGAGCTGTTTTTT. Its translation: CASSPHRLRDSVGGELFF.

In DNA form, the CDR3 reads TGTGCCAGCTCACGGGGGACAGGGATCGACACTGAAGCTTTCTTT. The encoded protein is CASSRGTGIDTEAFF. The chain joins TRBV18 to TRBJ1-1, with 9 bases fitting TRBD1. This CDR3 spans 15 amino acids. The ends lost 4 bases at V and 3 bases at J; junction bases unmatched: 6. The germline CDR1 and CDR2 sequences are KGHSH and LQKENI.

This clone was seen only a few times. The chain recombines TRBV28 with TRBJ1-4, with D possibly TRBD1 on 6 matching bases. This CDR3 contains 17 residues. Per the germline V gene, CDR1 is MDHEN and CDR2 is SYDVKM. V shed 4 bases and J shed 8 bases, with 23 bases lying between them. CDR3 region: CASSSTIHRVVREKLFF. CDR3 DNA: TGTGCCAGCAGTTCTACTATCCACAGGGTGGTAAGAGAAAAACTGTTTTTT.

This clone came up once. The genes are TRBV2 and TRBJ1-4, with 9 bases that match TRBD1. Germline CDR1 and CDR2: SNHLY and FYNNEI. This CDR3 has 14 residues. Trimming at V came to 3 bases and at J to 10 bases, leaving 6 bases not matched to a gene. DNA of the CDR3: TGTGCCAGCAGTGACCGGGACAGGGAAAGAAAACTGTTTTTT. Protein: CASSDRDRERKLFF.

The rearrangement links TRBV4-3 to TRBJ2-1; D is possibly TRBD1 (5 bases). V was pared by 0 bases and J by 2 bases, with 11 bases between. This CDR3 spans 16 amino acids. CDR1 is LGHNA, CDR2 YSLEER, per germline. The CDR3 here is CASSQDLGQAYNEQFF. DNA of the CDR3: TGCGCCAGCAGCCAAGACTTGGGGCAGGCCTACAATGAGCAGTTCTTC.

The genes are TRBV19 and TRBJ1-5; D might be TRBD1 (5 bases). The V gene's germline CDR1 is LNHDA and CDR2 SQIVND (reference sequence). This CDR3 region has 15 residues. Trimming stripped 4 bases from V and 5 bases from J, with 15 bases between. CDR3 residues: CASSTFDSPYQPQHF. The CDR3, as DNA: TGTGCCAGTAGTACGTTCGACAGCCCTTATCAGCCCCAGCATTTT. Variable domain in full (rest from reference TRBV19 and TRBJ1-5): DGGITQSPKYLFRKEGQNVTLSCEQNLNHDAMYWYRQDPGQGLRLIYYSQIVNDFQKGDIAEGYSVSREKKESFPLTVTSAQKNPTAFYLCASSTFDSPYQPQHFGDGTRLSIL.

V and J are TRBV5-1 and TRBJ2-7, with 9 bases matching TRBD1. The CDR3 extends over 16 amino acids. V lost 1 base, J lost 6 bases, and 11 bases stayed unmatched. In germline, CDR1 is SGHRS, CDR2 YFSETQ. In nucleotides, the CDR3 is TGCGCCAGCAGCTTGATCTGGACAGGGGAGAGTGGCGAGCAGTACGTC. It yields the protein CASSLIWTGESGEQYV.

J is TRBJ2-5 and V is TRBV7-2, with unresolved D. CDR1 SGHTA and CDR2 FQGNSA come from the germline V gene. The CDR3 consists of 16 residues. Trimming pared 1 base from V and 1 base from J, leaving 13 bases between. CDR3: CASSLVAQVFQETQYF. CDR3 bases: TGTGCCAGCAGCTTAGTCGCCCAGGTCTTCCAAGAGACCCAGTACTTC. The variable domain in full, with the rest retrieved from reference TRBV7-2 and TRBJ2-5, is GAGVSQSPSNKVTEKGKDVELRCDPISGHTALYWYRQSLGQGLEFLIYFQGNSAPDKSGLPSDRFSAERTGGSVSTLTIQRTQQEDSAVYLCASSLVAQVFQETQYFGPGTRLLVL.

The V call is TRBV10-1, the J call TRBJ2-3, with D possibly being TRBD2 (6 bases). Germline values: CDR1 WNHNN, CDR2 SYGVQD (reference sequence). Trimming cost V 6 bases and J 1 base, with 14 bases left between them. CDR3 length: 15 residues. CDR3 region: CASSGDFGGTDTQYF. For the CDR3, the DNA is TGCGCCAGCAGCGGGGACTTCGGAGGCACAGATACGCAGTATTTT.

The chain combines TRBV7-9 with TRBJ2-6, with 11 positions matching TRBD1. Germline V gene sequence: CDR1 SEHNR, CDR2 FQNEAQ (reference sequence). V was pared by 3 bases and J by 2 bases, with 9 bases of the junction left unmatched. The CDR3 loop spans 19 amino acids. The CDR3 nucleotides read TGTGCCAGCAGCTTTGGTCGGCGGACAGGGGGCACTGGGGCCAACGTCCTGACTTTC. This gives the protein CASSFGRRTGGTGANVLTF.

The chain links TRBV6-5 to TRBJ1-6; D is perhaps TRBD1 (5 bases). V was trimmed by 7 bases and J by 13 bases, leaving 17 bases between them. The CDR3 length is 13 residues. Germline assignment: CDR1 MNHEY and CDR2 SVGAGI. The DNA of the CDR3 is TGTGCCAGCACCAGATCAGGGCGAAGCCCCCTCCACTTT. As protein: CASTRSGRSPLHF.

The chain joins TRBV4-1 to TRBJ2-7, with a tentative D call TRBD2 (5 bases). V was clipped by 3 bases and J by 2 bases, with 17 bases between them. Germline V gene lookup returns CDR1 MGHRA and CDR2 YSYEKL. This CDR3 spans 16 amino acids. The CDR3 nucleotides read TGCGCCAGCAGCCAGGAGAAATCTCTCGGGACCTACGAGCAGTACTTC. Translation gives CASSQEKSLGTYEQYF.

This clone was recorded a few times. This chain links TRBV18 with TRBJ2-2; the D is unclear. Trimming took off 3 bases at V and 3 bases at J, with 14 bases between the two ends. The CDR3 totals 16 residues. Germline lookup yields CDR1 KGHSH and CDR2 LQKENI. CDR3 sequence reads: CASSPFGSPDTGELFF. The CDR3 DNA reads TGTGCCAGCTCACCGTTTGGCAGTCCAGACACCGGGGAGCTGTTTTTT.

The chain carries TRBV5-1 and TRBJ2-3, with 9 bases matching TRBD2. Germline CDR1 and CDR2: SGHRS and YFSETQ. CDR3 length equals 17 residues. V lost 0 bases, J lost 2 bases, and 7 bases stayed unmatched. The CDR3: CASSLGLAVLPTDTQYF. CDR3 sequence (DNA): TGCGCCAGCAGCTTGGGACTAGCGGTCCTCCCCACAGATACGCAGTATTTT.